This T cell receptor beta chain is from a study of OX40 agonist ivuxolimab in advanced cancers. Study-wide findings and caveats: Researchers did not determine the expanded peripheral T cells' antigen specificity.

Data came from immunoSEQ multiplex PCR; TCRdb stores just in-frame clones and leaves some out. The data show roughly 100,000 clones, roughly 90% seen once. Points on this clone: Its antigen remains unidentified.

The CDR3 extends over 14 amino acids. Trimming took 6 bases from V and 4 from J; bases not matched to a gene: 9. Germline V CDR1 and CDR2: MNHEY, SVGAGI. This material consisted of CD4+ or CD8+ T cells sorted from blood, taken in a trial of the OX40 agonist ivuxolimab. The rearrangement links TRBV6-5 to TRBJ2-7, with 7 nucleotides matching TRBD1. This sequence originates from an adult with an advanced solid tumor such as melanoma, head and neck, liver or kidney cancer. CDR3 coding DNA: TGTGCCAGCAGGAACAGGGGTAATTCGTACGAGCAGTACTTC. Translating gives CASRNRGNSYEQYF.